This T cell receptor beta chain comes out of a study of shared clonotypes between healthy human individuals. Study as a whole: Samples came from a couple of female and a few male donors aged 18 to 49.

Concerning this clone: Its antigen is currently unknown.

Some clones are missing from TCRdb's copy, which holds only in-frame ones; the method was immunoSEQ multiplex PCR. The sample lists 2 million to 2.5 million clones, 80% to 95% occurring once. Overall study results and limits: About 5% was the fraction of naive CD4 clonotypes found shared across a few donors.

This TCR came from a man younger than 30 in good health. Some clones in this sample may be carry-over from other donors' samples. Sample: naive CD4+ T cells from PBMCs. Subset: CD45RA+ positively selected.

CDR3 amino acids: CASSFTSGDTQYF. CDR3 coding DNA: TGTGCCAGCAGCTTCACCTCCGGAGATACGCAGTATTTT. The chain has TRBV5-6 and TRBJ2-3, with no clear D. The CDR3 has 13 residues. Germline V gene sequence: CDR1 SGHDT, CDR2 YYEEEE. V lost 2 bases, J lost 5 bases, and 9 bases lay in between.